This T cell receptor (beta chain) was obtained from a study of post-analysis software for immune sequencing data. Every TCR beta cDNA library bore unique molecular identifiers. TCRdb used MiXCR to reprocess the PCR reads, holding one entry per CDR3 protein. Of under 200,000 distinct CDR3 sequences in the sample, about 34% are singletons; the top ten hold under 30%. This CDR3 is built from 14 residues. V was shortened by 7 bases and J by 0 bases, with 13 bases between the two germline ends. This TCR came from a girl aged 5-17 years with multiple sclerosis. The V and J genes are TRBV12-3 or TRBV12-4 and TRBJ2-7, with D perhaps TRBD2 (6 bases). This material consisted of blood, taken after autologous hematopoietic stem cell transplantation. As DNA, the CDR3 is TGTGCCAGCAAAAGATCCGGGGGCTCCTACGAGCAGTACTTC. Its protein is CASKRSGGSYEQYF.